The T cell receptor (beta chain) described here comes from a study of T-cell memory formation after mild COVID-19. Study-level results: The main location of contracting CD4+ clones was CM and EM, and that of contracting CD8+ clones was EMRA.

The CDR3 has 14 amino acids. Germline values: CDR1 SGHDT, CDR2 YYEEEE. The germline V and J ends were trimmed by 4 bases and 7 bases, with 12 bases remaining between them. With regard to this clonotype: Antigen unknown.

TCRdb reprocessed the 5' RACE reads via MiXCR and lists one record per CDR3 protein. The table has hundreds of thousands of distinct CDR3 sequences, about 23% seen once. The V call is TRBV5-6, the J call TRBJ1-6, with D unclear. This clonotype was sampled from an adult woman who had mild COVID-19 (a few samples of this study predate the infection). Cell type and time point are not known. Material for sequencing was PBMCs or a T cell subset sorted from them (not recorded which). This chain's CDR3 is CASSLQSENSPLHF. The CDR3 coding sequence is TGTGCCAGCAGCCTGCAGTCTGAGAATTCACCCCTCCACTTT. Supplemented by reference TRBV5-6 and TRBJ1-6, the full variable domain reads DAGVTQSPTHLIKTRGQQVTLRCSPKSGHDTVSWYQQALGQGPQFIFQYYEEEERQRGNFPDRFSGHQFPNYSSELNVNALLLGDSALYLCASSLQSENSPLHFGNGTRLTVT.